This is a list of T cell receptor beta chains from one sample in a study of cytomegalovirus exposure and HLA in healthy donors. Profiled with immunoSEQ multiplex PCR; TCRdb holds only in-frame clones, not every one. The sample lists around 210,000 clones, more than 65% seen once, with roughly 1.6% in the top ten. Sequenced material: PBMCs. The receptors come from a man in his fifties or sixties in good health and CMV-seronegative. Each CDR3 is given with its conserved first and last residue. Each record gives: V gene, clone size, D gene, J gene, CDR3 DNA, CDR3 protein. The D gene is left open where the match is weak. The size entry is marked missing in some rows and otherwise reads once, few, many or a size class.

TRBV7-8	-	TRBD1	TRBJ2-2	TGTGCCAGCAGCTCCCGACAGGGGTACACCGGGGAGCTGTTTTTT	CASSSRQGYTGELFF
TRBV7-9	-	TRBD1	TRBJ1-1	TGTGCCAGCAGTTGGGGACAGGAAAACACTGAAGCTTTCTTT	CASSWGQENTEAFF
TRBV29-1	once	TRBD1	TRBJ1-2	TGCAGCGTTGTTCCGGGACAGGGGATGACTAACTATGGCTACACCTTC	CSVVPGQGMTNYGYTF
TRBV18	-	-	TRBJ2-5	TGTGCCAGCTCCCGTCAAGAGACCCAGTACTTC	CASSRQETQYF
TRBV7-3	-	TRBD2	TRBJ2-1	TGTGCCAGCAGCGAGGGAGCGGGAGTTAGTGAGCAGTTCTTC	CASSEGAGVSEQFF
TRBV11-2	-	TRBD1	TRBJ2-7	TGTGCCAGCAGCTTAGTGTCAGGGGGCTTCTACGAGCAGTACTTC	CASSLVSGGFYEQYF
TRBV28	-	-	TRBJ2-1	TGTGCCAGCAGTTCCTCCCTGTACAATGAGCAGTTCTTC	CASSSSLYNEQFF
TRBV5-6	-	TRBD2	TRBJ2-7	TGTGCCAGCAGCCCGGGGACTAGCCTATTATACGAGCAGTACTTC	CASSPGTSLLYEQYF
TRBV28	-	TRBD2	TRBJ2-2	TGTGCCAGCAGTGACTATAGGCGGGAGAGCGGGGTCGGGGAGCTGTTTTTT	CASSDYRRESGVGELFF
TRBV19	once	TRBD1	TRBJ1-5	TGTGCCAGTACCCCCCCCGGCGGGACAGGGTCCAATCAGCCCCAGCATTTT	CASTPPGGTGSNQPQHF
TRBV6-4	-	-	TRBJ2-5	TGTGCCAGCAGTGACTCGCTCCGCTCCGAGGAGACCCAGTACTTC	CASSDSLRSEETQYF
TRBV2	-	-	TRBJ2-2	TGTGCCAGCAAAAAAGCAGGGGTAGACACCGGGGAGCTGTTTTTT	CASKKAGVDTGELFF
TRBV7-2	-	TRBD2	TRBJ2-1	TGTGCCAGCAGCTTGAGGGCGGACGGACTAGGGAATGAGCAGTTCTTC	CASSLRADGLGNEQFF
TRBV19	-	-	TRBJ1-5	TGTGCCAGTAGCAAACTCTGGGGGGGAAATCAGCCCCAGCATTTT	CASSKLWGGNQPQHF
TRBV9	once	TRBD1	TRBJ2-7	TGTGCCAGCAGCGTAGGGGACAGGGCCTACGAGCAGTACTTC	CASSVGDRAYEQYF
TRBV2	-	TRBD1	TRBJ1-3	TGTGCCAGCAGTGGAACAGGGGCAACTGGAAACACCATATATTTT	CASSGTGATGNTIYF
TRBV11-2	-	-	TRBJ2-7	TGTGCCAGCAGCCCTTCCAGGGTAATCTACGAGCAGTACTTC	CASSPSRVIYEQYF
TRBV6-4	-	-	TRBJ2-2	TGTGCCAGCAGTTGGGGGAGGGGGGCCTTATTGGCCGGGGAGCTGTTTTTT	CASSWGRGALLAGELFF
TRBV4-2	few	-	TRBJ2-7	TGTGCCAGCAGCCGGGAAAGGGGGGGTTACGAGCAGTACTTC	CASSRERGGYEQYF
TRBV4-1	once	TRBD2	TRBJ2-5	TGCGCCAGCAGCACGTTAGCGGGGCAAGAGACCCAGTACTTC	CASSTLAGQETQYF
TRBV7-8	once	TRBD2	TRBJ2-3	TGTGCCAGCAGCATACGAGCGGGAGGGCAAGATACGCAGTATTTT	CASSIRAGGQDTQYF
TRBV4-1	-	TRBD2	TRBJ2-2	TGCGCCAGCAGCCACGCGGGAGAGAACACCGGGGAGCTGTTTTTT	CASSHAGENTGELFF
TRBV5-1	-	-	TRBJ2-5	TGCGCCAGCAGCTCCTCCACTCAAGAGACCCAGTACTTC	CASSSSTQETQYF
TRBV7-9	once	TRBD2	TRBJ2-4	TGTGCCAGCAGCTTAGCTAGCGGGGTAGCCAAAAACATTCAGTACTTC	CASSLASGVAKNIQYF
TRBV5-1	-	TRBD2	TRBJ2-1	TGCGCCAGCAGCCTCGGGACTAGCGCCGGCTCCTACAATGAGCAGTTCTTC	CASSLGTSAGSYNEQFF